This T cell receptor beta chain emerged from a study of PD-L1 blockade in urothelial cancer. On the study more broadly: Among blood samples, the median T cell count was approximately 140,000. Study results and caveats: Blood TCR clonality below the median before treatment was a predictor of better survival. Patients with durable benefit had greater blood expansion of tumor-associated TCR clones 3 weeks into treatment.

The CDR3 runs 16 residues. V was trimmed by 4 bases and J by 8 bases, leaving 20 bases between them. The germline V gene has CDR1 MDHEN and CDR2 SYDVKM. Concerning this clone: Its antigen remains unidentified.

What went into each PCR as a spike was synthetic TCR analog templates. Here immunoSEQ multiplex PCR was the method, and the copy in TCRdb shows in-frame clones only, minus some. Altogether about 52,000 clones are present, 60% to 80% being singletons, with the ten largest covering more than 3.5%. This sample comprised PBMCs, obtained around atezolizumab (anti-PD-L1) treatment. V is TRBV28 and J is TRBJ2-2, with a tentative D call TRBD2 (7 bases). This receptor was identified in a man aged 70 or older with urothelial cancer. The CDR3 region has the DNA TGTGCCAGCAGTTCGTACAGGGAGGGAAAAAAGGGGGAGCTGTTTTTT. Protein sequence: CASSSYREGKKGELFF.